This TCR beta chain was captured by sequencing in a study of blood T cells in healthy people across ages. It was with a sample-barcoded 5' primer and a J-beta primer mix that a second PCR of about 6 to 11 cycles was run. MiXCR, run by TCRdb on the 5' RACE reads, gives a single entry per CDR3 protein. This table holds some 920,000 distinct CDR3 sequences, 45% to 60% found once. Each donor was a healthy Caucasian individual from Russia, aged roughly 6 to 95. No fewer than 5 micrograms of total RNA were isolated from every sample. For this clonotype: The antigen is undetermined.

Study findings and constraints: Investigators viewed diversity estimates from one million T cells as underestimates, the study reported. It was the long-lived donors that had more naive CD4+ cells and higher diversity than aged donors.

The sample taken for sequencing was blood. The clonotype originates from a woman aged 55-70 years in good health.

The CDR3 DNA reads TGCGCCAGCAGCCAAGATTGGGGTCTTATCGGCCAAGAGACCCAGTACTTC. Protein sequence: CASSQDWGLIGQETQYF. V usage is TRBV4-3 and J usage is TRBJ2-5; D is unclear. This CDR3 comprises 17 residues. Germline loops: CDR1 LGHNA, CDR2 YSLEER. V lost 0 bases and J lost 1, with 15 bases in between.